This TCR beta chain was recorded in a study of blood T cell repertoires in COVID-19. For recovered donors of Cohort 3, there were two negative PCRs, clearance, or symptom resolution. J gave up 10 bases and V 5 bases, and 4 bases lay outside the gene matches. Germline V gives CDR1 SGHAT, CDR2 FQNNGV. The CDR3 loop spans 12 amino acids. Original processing methods: Nucleated cell counts were estimated from reference gene primer amplification. TCRdb's copy holds only in-frame clones and misses some; the assay was immunoSEQ multiplex PCR. Clonal size and the V and J genes are those of that table, whereas D and trimming came from the DNA. The data hold about 150,000 clones, with about 86% observed a single time.

The J gene is TRBJ2-1, the V gene TRBV11-2, with 8 bases lining up with TRBD1. Specimen: PBMCs or T cells enriched from blood (not recorded which). The clonotype was recovered from a man aged 50 to 59 who had recovered from COVID-19. The CDR3 protein is CASSIQGGEQFF. The CDR3 DNA reads TGTGCCAGCAGCATACAGGGGGGCGAGCAGTTCTTC.